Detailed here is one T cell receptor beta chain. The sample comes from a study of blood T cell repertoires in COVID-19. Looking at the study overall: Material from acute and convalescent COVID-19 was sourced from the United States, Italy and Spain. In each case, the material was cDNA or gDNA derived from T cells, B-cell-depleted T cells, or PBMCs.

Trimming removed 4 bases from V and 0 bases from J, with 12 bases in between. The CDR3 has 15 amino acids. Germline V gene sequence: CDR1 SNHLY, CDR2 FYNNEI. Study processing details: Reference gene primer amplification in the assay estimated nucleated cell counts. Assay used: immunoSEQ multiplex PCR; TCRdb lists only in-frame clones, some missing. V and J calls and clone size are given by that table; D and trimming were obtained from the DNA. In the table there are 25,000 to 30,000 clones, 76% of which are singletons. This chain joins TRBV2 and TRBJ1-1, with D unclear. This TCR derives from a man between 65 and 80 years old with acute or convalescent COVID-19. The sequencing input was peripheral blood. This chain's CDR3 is CASSVGRQMNTEAFF. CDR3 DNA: TGTGCCAGCAGTGTCGGGAGACAAATGAACACTGAAGCTTTCTTT.